This T cell receptor beta chain comes out of a study of blood T cells in healthy people across ages. Study-level results: Diversity of TCR beta correlated strongly with naive T cell percentage. Naive CD4+ cells and diversity were both higher in long-lived donors than in aged donors.

Concerning this clonotype itself: Its antigen is not identified.

Caucasian, healthy and from Russia, the donors were aged between about 6 and 90. Donors each provided 7.5 to 10 milliliters of peripheral blood. The V gene's germline CDR1 is SEHNR and CDR2 FQNEAQ (reference sequence). V gave up 5 bases and J gave up 4 bases; unmatched junction bases: 10. The CDR3 runs 15 residues. Combining a sample-barcoded 5' primer with a J-beta primer mix, a second PCR ran for roughly 7 to 12 cycles. Each CDR3 protein gets one entry after TCRdb re-called the 5' RACE reads with MiXCR. The sample shows over a million distinct CDR3 sequences, less than 50% of them seen only once. V usage is TRBV7-9 and J usage is TRBJ1-1, with TRBD1 matching over 7 bases. The material sequenced was blood. The TCR sequence derives from an older woman in good health. CDR3 in amino acids: CASSPNRGRGTEAFF. The CDR3 region has the DNA TGTGCCAGCAGCCCCAACAGGGGACGGGGCACTGAAGCTTTCTTT. Drawing the rest from reference TRBV7-9 and TRBJ1-1, the complete variable domain is DTGVSQNPRHKITKRGQNVTFRCDPISEHNRLYWYRQTLGQGPEFLTYFQNEAQLEKSRLLSDRFSAERPKGSFSTLEIQRTEQGDSAMYLCASSPNRGRGTEAFFGQGTRLTVV.